This T cell receptor (beta chain) was retrieved from a study of Ad26.COV2.S vaccination and SARS-CoV-2 variants. Overall study: Administration of Ad26.COV2.S was intramuscular, either once or twice 56 days apart.

Concerning this clone: The target antigen is unknown. Other DNA variants within this sample encode the same CDR3.

Findings and caveats of the study: Substantial breadth was reportedly displayed by spike-specific CD8+ and CD4+ T cell responses after vaccination.

Here immunoSEQ multiplex PCR was the method, and the copy in TCRdb shows in-frame clones only, minus some. Of about 450,000 clones listed, roughly 89% are singletons. Treatment: 15 to 20 received Ad26.COV2.S at low or high dose, single or two shots; about five received placebo; per-sample allocation not given. Day 63 after the first injection of vaccine or placebo was the sampling time. Its platform was an Ad26 vector, and its expressed antigen was Wuhan-strain SARS-CoV-2 spike. This CDR3 region has 14 residues. The germline gives CDR1 SGHRS, CDR2 YFSETQ. V lost 2 bases and J 4 bases, leaving 12 bases between the germline ends.

The sample consisted of peripheral blood, taken in a trial of Ad26.COV2.S vaccine versus placebo. The source of this sequence is a person between 18 and 59 years old who received the Ad26.COV2.S COVID-19 vaccine or a placebo. This chain connects TRBV5-1 to TRBJ1-1; D is possibly TRBD1 (6 bases). CDR3 sequence reads: CASSLQGAGTEAFF. CDR3 sequence (DNA): TGCGCCAGCAGCTTACAGGGTGCGGGCACTGAAGCTTTCTTT.